This TCR beta chain derives from a study of CD8+ T cells in alopecia areata. Study results and caveats: Normal skin's resident alphabeta T cells are sequenced alongside lesional scalp T cells. Relative to normal scalp, lesional scalp, especially alopecia totalis/universalis, showed higher clonality.

PBMCs provided sorted CD4+ and CD8+ T cells. RNA, once extracted, was reverse transcribed into cDNA for use as the sequencing template. Using immunoSEQ multiplex PCR, the repertoire was profiled, and TCRdb retains in-frame clones only, with some absent. The data contain about 82,000 clones, about 53% of them singletons. This clone turned up a few times. Its antigen is still unknown. Other DNA sequences from this sample encode an identical CDR3 as well. The germline V and J ends were trimmed by 5 bases and 3 bases, with 8 bases remaining between them. Germline lookup yields CDR1 DFQATT and CDR2 SNEGSKA (reference sequence). This CDR3 contains 11 residues.

Material: NKG2D-high CD8+ T cells sorted from blood. The sequence came from a human donor with alopecia areata. V is TRBV20-1 and J is TRBJ2-7, with D possibly TRBD1 on 6 matching bases. CDR3 nucleotides: TGCAGTGCTGAGGACAGCTACGAGCAGTACTTC. Its translation: CSAEDSYEQYF.